The 21 T cell receptor beta chains presented below share a single source sample, sequenced in a study of T cells in Graves' hyperthyroidism and ophthalmopathy. Amplified TCR beta CDR3 regions derived from RNA transcripts. RT-PCR in the first round (using the HTBI primer set) targeted the TCR CDR3. TCRdb analysed the multiplex PCR reads with MiXCR anew, one entry per CDR3 protein. The data hold about 380,000 distinct CDR3 sequences, with around a sixth observed a single time. Sequencing input: blood. The receptors were gathered from a young man with Graves' ophthalmopathy.

A remark on this clonotype: A single base separates this from a much larger clone, so it may be a read error. CDR3 in amino acids: CASSATSGGALHDYERYF. CDR3 sequence (DNA): TGCGCCAGCAGCGCCACTAGCGGGGGGGCCCTACACGACTACGAGCGGTACTTC. This sequence joins TRBV5-1 and TRBJ2-7, with TRBD2 matching 13 bases. This CDR3 is built from 18 residues. Germline V gives CDR1 SGHRS, CDR2 YFSETQ.

The table lists this clonotype with many counts. The chain is built from TRBV20-1 and TRBJ2-1, with D uncertain. V shed 2 bases and J shed 11 bases, with 13 bases lying between them. The CDR3 is 12 residues long. The germline gives CDR1 DFQATT, CDR2 SNEGSKA (reference sequence). The CDR3 coding sequence is TGCAGTGCTAGACACCCGGTTGGTAAGCAGTTCTTC. It is translated as CSARHPVGKQFF.

This clonotype was recorded a few times. The chain carries TRBV24-1 and TRBJ2-1; TRBD1 agrees at 9 bases. V lost 5 bases, J lost 4 bases, and 11 bases stayed unmatched. The germline CDR1 and CDR2 sequences are KGHDR and SFDVKD. The CDR3 has 17 residues. The chain's CDR3 is CATSAPGTGTGYNEQFF. CDR3 DNA sequence: TGTGCCACCAGTGCCCCAGGGACAGGGACGGGTTACAATGAGCAGTTCTTC.

In this sample, this clonotype turned up a few times. The genes are TRBV6-1 and TRBJ2-3, with TRBD2 matching 7 bases. CDR1 is MNHNS, CDR2 SASEGT, per germline. This CDR3 has 12 amino acids. The CDR3 region is CGSGVSTDTQYF. The CDR3 DNA follows: TGTGGAAGCGGGGTCTCGACAGATACGCAGTATTTT.

The chain is built from TRBV7-9 and TRBJ2-3; no reliable D call. V was cut by 7 bases and J by 5 bases, with 16 bases left in between. CDR3 length: 14 amino acids. Per germline, CDR1 SEHNR and CDR2 FQNEAQ (reference sequence). CDR3 loop: CASTPYVQIDTQYF. The CDR3 DNA follows: TGTGCCAGCACCCCCTACGTTCAGATAGATACGCAGTATTTT.

This rearrangement joins TRBV5-6 to TRBJ1-2; no clear D. The CDR3 sequence is 13 residues long. Trimming left V 4 bases short and J 0 bases short, with 7 bases between. CDR1 SGHDT and CDR2 YYEEEE come from the germline V gene. This chain's CDR3 is CASSPMANYGYTF. The CDR3 DNA reads as TGTGCCAGCAGCCCAATGGCTAACTATGGCTACACCTTC.

This clonotype was picked up many times. This chain uses TRBV6-2 or TRBV6-3 with TRBJ1-2, with D perhaps matching TRBD1 (6 bases). Germline lookup yields CDR1 MNHEY and CDR2 SVGEGT. This CDR3 has 13 amino acids. The V gene lost 6 bases and the J gene lost 8 bases, with 16 bases spanning the gap. The CDR3 protein is CASRPTGLIGYTF. CDR3 DNA sequence: TGTGCCAGCAGACCAACAGGGCTCATCGGCTACACCTTC.

This clonotype showed up many times. This sequence joins TRBV7-2 and TRBJ2-7; D is unresolved. There are 13 residues in the CDR3. Trimming removed 2 bases from V and 5 bases from J, with 10 bases in between. Germline V gene lookup returns CDR1 SGHTA and CDR2 FQGNSA. Written as DNA, the CDR3 is TGTGCCAGCAGCTTAAGTTGGTACGACGAGCAGTACTTC. This gives the protein CASSLSWYDEQYF.

This clonotype was found many times. V and J are TRBV29-1 and TRBJ2-7, with D tentatively TRBD2 (6 bases). Looked up from germline, CDR1 is SQVTM and CDR2 is ANQGSEA. The V end was cut by 4 bases, the J end by 2 bases, with 18 bases between. This CDR3 contains 15 residues. The CDR3 reads CSVVAMRRGPYEQYF. In nucleotides, the CDR3 is TGCAGCGTTGTGGCCATGAGGAGGGGCCCCTACGAGCAGTACTTC.

In its sample, this clonotype was seen many times. The rearrangement links TRBV28 to TRBJ1-1, with a possible D match to TRBD1 (6 bases). The V gene's germline CDR1 is MDHEN and CDR2 SYDVKM. V shed 6 bases and J shed 6 bases, with 23 bases lying between them. This CDR3 spans 16 amino acids. CDR3 bases: TGTGCCAGCAGGGTCCGAGGGACACCCCGGGGGTCTGAAGCTTTCTTT. Amino acid sequence: CASRVRGTPRGSEAFF.

This clonotype was seen more than once but under ten times. The chain is built from TRBV20-1 and TRBJ1-4; possibly TRBD1 for D (5 bases). The CDR3 has 12 residues. V lost 8 bases and J 7 bases, leaving 14 bases between the germline ends. Germline CDR1 is DFQATT and CDR2 is SNEGSKA (reference sequence). CDR3 DNA sequence: TGCAGTTCTCCGGGGCCGGGTGAAAAACTGTTTTTT. Encoded protein: CSSPGPGEKLFF.

This clonotype occurred many times. This sequence joins TRBV20-1 and TRBJ2-1; no reliable D call. V lost 1 base, J lost 0 bases, and 7 bases lay in between. The CDR3 extends over 14 amino acids. CDR1 DFQATT and CDR2 SNEGSKA come from the germline V gene (reference sequence). The CDR3 sequence is CSARVLSSYNEQFF. As DNA, the CDR3 is TGCAGTGCTAGAGTCTTGAGCTCCTACAATGAGCAGTTCTTC.

This clonotype was counted many times. Here the CDR3 DNA reads TGTGCCAGCAGCTTACACGGCGGTAGGGGTAGCAATGAGCAGTTCTTC. As protein: CASSLHGGRGSNEQFF. V is TRBV7-9 and J is TRBJ2-1; TRBD1 might be the D (5 bases). Germline V gene sequence: CDR1 SEHNR, CDR2 FQNEAQ (reference sequence). This CDR3 is 16 amino acids long. Deletions cut 2 bases from V and 6 bases from J, with 17 bases between.

This clonotype was picked up many times. The V and J genes are TRBV27 and TRBJ1-6, with a possible D match to TRBD1 (5 bases). The CDR3 contains 16 residues. Germline V gene sequence: CDR1 MNHEY, CDR2 SMNVEV (reference sequence). Trimming pared 3 bases from V and 0 bases from J, leaving 9 bases between. The CDR3 region has the DNA TGTGCCAGCAGTTTTGGGACGAGCTCCTATAATTCACCCCTCCACTTT. Its protein is CASSFGTSSYNSPLHF.

In its sample, this clonotype was seen a few times. J is TRBJ1-6 and V is TRBV6-1; TRBD1 aligns across 9 bases. CDR3 size: 16 residues. The V gene's germline CDR1 is MNHNS and CDR2 SASEGT. With 10 bases clipped from V and 0 bases from J, the junction kept 7 bases outside the gene matches. The DNA of the CDR3 is TGTGCCACCACCGGGACAGGGAGCTCCTATAATTCACCCCTCCACTTT. Translating it yields CATTGTGSSYNSPLHF.

The V and J genes are TRBV27 and TRBJ1-3; D call uncertain. Germline V gene data show CDR1 as MNHEY and CDR2 as SMNVEV (reference sequence). Trimming took off 2 bases at V and 3 bases at J, with 11 bases between the two ends. CDR3 length: 15 amino acids. The CDR3 sequence: CASSLSGFYGNTIYF. CDR3 sequence (DNA): TGTGCCAGCAGTTTAAGCGGCTTCTATGGAAACACCATATATTTT.

A note on this clonotype: A junction boundary mismatches the germline segment, possibly from a read error. This sequence joins TRBV7-9 and TRBJ2-5, with D unclear. The CDR3 is 13 residues long. From germline, CDR1 is SEHNR and CDR2 FQNEAQ (reference sequence). CDR3 residues: CASSDPPMETQYF. CDR3 nucleotides: TGCGCCAGCAGCGACCCCCCCATGGAAACCCAGTACTTC. The variable domain in full, with the rest retrieved from reference TRBV7-9 and TRBJ2-5, is DTGVSQNPRHKITKRGQNVTFRCDPISEHNRLYWYRQTLGQGPEFLTYFQNEAQLEKSRLLSDRFSAERPKGSFSTLEIQRTEQGDSAMYLCASSDPPMETQYFGPGTRLLVL.

J is TRBJ2-2 and V is TRBV11-1, with 10 bases matching TRBD2. This CDR3 comprises 19 residues. The trim removed 3 bases at V and 2 bases at J, leaving 12 bases unmatched. CDR1 is SGHAT and CDR2 is FQDESV in the germline V gene (reference sequence). The CDR3, as DNA: TGTGCCAGCAGCTTGGGGCCCCCGGCTAGCGGGAGAAACACCGGGGAGCTGTTTTTT. It codes for CASSLGPPASGRNTGELFF.

The J gene is TRBJ1-6, the V gene TRBV13; D may be TRBD1 (5 bases). In germline, CDR1 is PRHDT, CDR2 FYEKMQ (reference sequence). Trimming removed 6 bases from V and 1 base from J, with 10 bases in between. CDR3 length: 15 residues. The CDR3 sequence is CASSRRESYNSPLHF. The CDR3 coding sequence is TGTGCCAGCAGTCGCAGGGAGTCCTATAATTCACCCCTCCACTTT.

There are many counts of this clonotype. The chain couples TRBV20-1 to TRBJ2-7, with TRBD1 matching 9 bases. This CDR3 comprises 14 residues. Trimming at V came to 4 bases and at J to 4 bases, leaving 8 bases not matched to a gene. CDR1 and CDR2 from the germline V gene are DFQATT and SNEGSKA (reference sequence). CDR3 amino acids: CSANSNRGRYEQYF. The CDR3, as DNA: TGCAGTGCTAACTCGAACAGGGGGCGGTACGAGCAGTACTTC.

This clonotype was recorded at least ten times. This chain connects TRBV12-5 to TRBJ2-1; the match to TRBD2 covers 7 bases. Germline CDR1 is LGHNT and CDR2 is FRNRAP. V lost 2 bases to trimming and J lost 2 bases; unmatched junction nucleotides: 9. The CDR3 consists of 17 residues. CDR3 amino acids: CASGLRVGGSTYNEQFF. CDR3 nucleotides: TGTGCTAGTGGTTTGAGGGTCGGGGGGTCAACCTACAATGAGCAGTTCTTC.